This T cell receptor (beta chain) comes out of a study of control samples from healthy donors and cancer patients. This clone was recorded only once. V lost 5 bases and J lost 7; bases outside the gene matches: 9. The CDR3 totals 15 residues. CDR1 LNHNV and CDR2 YYDKDF come from the germline V gene (reference sequence). The data were produced by immunoSEQ multiplex PCR, yet TCRdb's version contains in-frame clones alone and is incomplete. The table records fewer than 90,000 clones, less than 95% of them present only once. The sample comprised blood. The chain uses TRBV15 and TRBJ1-4; 8 nucleotides agree with TRBD1. This clonotype was sampled from a woman aged 40 to 50 in good health. CDR3: CATSPRTGFGEKLFF. The CDR3 DNA follows: TGTGCCACCAGCCCACGGACAGGGTTTGGTGAAAAACTGTTTTTT.